The present T cell receptor (beta chain) was sequenced within a study of cytomegalovirus exposure and HLA in healthy donors. Assay used: immunoSEQ multiplex PCR; TCRdb lists only in-frame clones, some missing. In the table there are approximately 160,000 clones, about 90% of which are singletons. The CDR3 covers 15 residues. Losses at the gene ends were 3 bases for V and 7 bases for J; bases not matched to a gene: 5. Germline V gene lookup returns CDR1 MNHNS and CDR2 SASEGT. This clone showed up just once. This chain connects TRBV6-1 to TRBJ2-1; 11 bases match TRBD2. This TCR derives from a woman aged 18-35 years in good health and CMV-seropositive. The sample consisted of PBMCs. The CDR3 coding sequence is TGTGCCAGCAGTGATAGCGGGGGGGCGGGTAATGAGCAGTTCTTC. As protein: CASSDSGGAGNEQFF.